These 5 T cell receptor beta chains came from one sample sequenced in a study of blood T cell repertoires in COVID-19 (dated by TCRdb to 2019 to 2021). Libraries were constructed by the immunoSEQ multiplex PCR assay. The clones in this table, taken by TCRdb from immuneACCESS, are in-frame only. Not every clone is retained; where verified, under half of the shortfall comes from an unresolved V gene, and the cause of the rest is unknown. The sample profile shows about 300,000 clones; 80% to 95% of them were found once. 1.1% of the sample goes to the ten largest clones. Sequencing was done on a sample of PBMCs or T cells enriched from blood (not recorded which). These receptors all stem from a woman aged 25 to 45 who had recovered from COVID-19.

CDR3 coding DNA: TGTGCCAGCAGCCAGGGACTAGCGGGAGGTTCCTCGTTCCAGTACTTC. Its translation is CASSQGLAGGSSFQYF. The rearrangement uses TRBV5-4 and TRBJ2-5, with 15 bases lining up with TRBD2. The ends lost 4 bases at V and 10 bases at J; junction bases unmatched: 11. The length of the CDR3 is 16 residues. In germline, CDR1 is SGHNT, CDR2 YYREEE (reference sequence).

The chain uses TRBV18 and TRBJ2-7; D remains unclear. V shed 2 bases and J shed 5 bases, with 4 bases lying between them. CDR1 KGHSH and CDR2 LQKENI come from the germline V gene. This CDR3 contains 11 residues. The CDR3 DNA reads as TGTGCCAGCTCACCAAGCCACGAGCAGTACTTC. This sequence encodes CASSPSHEQYF.

This chain joins TRBV6-5 and TRBJ1-2; TRBD1 is a possible D gene (6 bases). Germline lookup yields CDR1 MNHEY and CDR2 SVGAGI. The CDR3 loop spans 12 amino acids. Trimming pared 4 bases from V and 8 bases from J, leaving 11 bases between. CDR3 sequence: CASSSGEWGYTF. CDR3 nucleotides: TGTGCCAGCAGTTCAGGGGAGTGGGGCTACACCTTC.

The chain employs TRBV14 and TRBJ2-5, with a weak D call TRBD2 (6 bases). Trimming left V 4 bases short and J 6 bases short, with 12 bases between. CDR3 size: 13 residues. Per germline, CDR1 SGHDN and CDR2 FVKESK. CDR3 amino acids: CASSPFREQTQYF. CDR3 DNA sequence: TGTGCCAGCAGCCCCTTCCGGGAGCAGACCCAGTACTTC.

The gene calls are TRBV28 and TRBJ1-6, with D perhaps matching TRBD1 (5 bases). The ends were cut back, 5 bases at V and 8 bases at J, with 13 bases in the middle. Germline loops: CDR1 MDHEN, CDR2 SYDVKM. The length of the CDR3 is 14 residues. The CDR3 region is CASSPGQGDSPLHF. Written as DNA, the CDR3 is TGTGCCAGCAGTCCCGGACAAGGGGATTCACCCCTCCACTTT.